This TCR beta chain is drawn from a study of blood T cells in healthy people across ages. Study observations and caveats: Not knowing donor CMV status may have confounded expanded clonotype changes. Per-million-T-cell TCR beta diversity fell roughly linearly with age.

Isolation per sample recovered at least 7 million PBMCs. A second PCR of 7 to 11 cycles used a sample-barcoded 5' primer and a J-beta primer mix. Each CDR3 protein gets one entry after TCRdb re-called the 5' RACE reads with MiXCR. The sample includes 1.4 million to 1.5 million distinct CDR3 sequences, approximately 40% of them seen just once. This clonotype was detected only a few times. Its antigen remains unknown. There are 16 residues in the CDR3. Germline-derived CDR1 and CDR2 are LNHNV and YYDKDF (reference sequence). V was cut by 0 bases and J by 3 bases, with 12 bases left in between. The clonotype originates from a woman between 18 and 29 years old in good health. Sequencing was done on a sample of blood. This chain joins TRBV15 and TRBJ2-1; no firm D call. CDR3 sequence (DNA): TGTGCCACCAGCAGAGATTATTCGGTGAACTACAATGAGCAGTTCTTC. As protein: CATSRDYSVNYNEQFF. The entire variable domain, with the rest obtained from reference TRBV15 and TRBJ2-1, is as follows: DAMVIQNPRYQVTQFGKPVTLSCSQTLNHNVMYWYQQKSSQAPKLLFHYYDKDFNNEADTPDNFQSRRPNTSFCFLDIRSPGLGDTAMYLCATSRDYSVNYNEQFFGPGTRLTVL.